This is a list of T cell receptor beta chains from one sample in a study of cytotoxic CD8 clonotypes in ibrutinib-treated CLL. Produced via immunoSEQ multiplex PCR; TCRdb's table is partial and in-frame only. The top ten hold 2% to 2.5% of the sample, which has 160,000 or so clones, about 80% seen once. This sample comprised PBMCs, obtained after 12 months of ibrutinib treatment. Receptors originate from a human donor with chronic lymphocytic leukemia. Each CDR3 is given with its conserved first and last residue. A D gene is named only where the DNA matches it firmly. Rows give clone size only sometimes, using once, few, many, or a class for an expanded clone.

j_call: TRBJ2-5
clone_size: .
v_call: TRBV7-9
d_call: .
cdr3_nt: TGTGCCAGCAGCTTCGGCGGGGACTACCAAGAGACCCAGTACTTC
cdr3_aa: CASSFGGDYQETQYF

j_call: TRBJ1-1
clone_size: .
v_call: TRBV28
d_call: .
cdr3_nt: TGTGCCAGCAGTTATAGGGGTCCCTTTGGGGGCACTGAAGCTTTCTTT
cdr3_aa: CASSYRGPFGGTEAFF

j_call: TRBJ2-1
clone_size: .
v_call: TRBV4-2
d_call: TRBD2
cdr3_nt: TGTGCCAGCAGCCAAGCTCCCCGGACTAGCGGGAGGGCCGGGTCCTACAATGAGCAGTTCTTC
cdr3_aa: CASSQAPRTSGRAGSYNEQFF

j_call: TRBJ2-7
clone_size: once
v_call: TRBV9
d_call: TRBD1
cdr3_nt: TGTGCCAGCAGCGTAGAACAGGGGTCCTACGAGCAGTACTTC
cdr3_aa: CASSVEQGSYEQYF

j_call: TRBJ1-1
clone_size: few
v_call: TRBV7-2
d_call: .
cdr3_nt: TGTGCCAGCAGCCCCCTGGGACGGTTTTTGAACACTGAAGCTTTCTTT
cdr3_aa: CASSPLGRFLNTEAFF

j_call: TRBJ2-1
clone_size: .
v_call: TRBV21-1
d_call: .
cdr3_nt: TGTGCCAGCAGCAAAGTGCAAGGGACAGGGGTCTACAATGAGCAGTTCTTC
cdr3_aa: CASSKVQGTGVYNEQFF

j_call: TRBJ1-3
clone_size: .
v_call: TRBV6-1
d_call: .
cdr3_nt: TGTGCCATTTCTCGTGGGGTCGGGGGAAACACCATATATTTT
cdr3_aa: CAISRGVGGNTIYF

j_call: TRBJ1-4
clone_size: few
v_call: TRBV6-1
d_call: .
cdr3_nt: TGTGCCAGCAGCGCCGGACAGCAAAATGAAAAACTGTTTTTT
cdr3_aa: CASSAGQQNEKLFF

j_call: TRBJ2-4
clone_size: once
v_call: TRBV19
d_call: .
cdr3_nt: TGTGCCAGTAGCATCAGGTTAGCCAAAAACATTCAGTACTTC
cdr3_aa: CASSIRLAKNIQYF

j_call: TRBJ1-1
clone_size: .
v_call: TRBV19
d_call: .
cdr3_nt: TGTGCCAGTAGTTCTGGGGAATTCACTGAAGCTTTCTTT
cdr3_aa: CASSSGEFTEAFF

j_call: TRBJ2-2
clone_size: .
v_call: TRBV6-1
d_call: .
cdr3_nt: TGTGCCAGCAGTGATCCGGGCCTCAAGGCCGGGGAGCTGTTTTTT
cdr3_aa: CASSDPGLKAGELFF

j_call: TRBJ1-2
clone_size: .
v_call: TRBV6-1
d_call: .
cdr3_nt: TGTGCCAGCAGTGTTCTGGGGGCGGAAGCTAACTATGGCTACACCTTC
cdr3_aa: CASSVLGAEANYGYTF

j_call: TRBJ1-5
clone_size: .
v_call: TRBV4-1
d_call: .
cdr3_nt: TGCGCCAGCAGCCAAGATGGCTCAGGCAGGGGCAATCAGCCCCAGCATTTT
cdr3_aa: CASSQDGSGRGNQPQHF

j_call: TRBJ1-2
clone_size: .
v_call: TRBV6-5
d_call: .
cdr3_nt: TGTGCCAGCAGTTACGCGGGGGGCTATGGCTACACCTTC
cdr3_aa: CASSYAGGYGYTF

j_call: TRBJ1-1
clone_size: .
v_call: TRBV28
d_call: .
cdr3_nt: TGTGCCAGCATCCGAGTGGAGAACACTGAAGCTTTCTTT
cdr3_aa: CASIRVENTEAFF

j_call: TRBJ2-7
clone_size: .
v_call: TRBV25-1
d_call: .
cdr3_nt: TGTGCCAGCAGTGAACAGGGCTACGAGCAGTACTTC
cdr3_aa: CASSEQGYEQYF

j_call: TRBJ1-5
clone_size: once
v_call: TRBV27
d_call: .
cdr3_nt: TGTGCCAGCAGTACAGAGCATAGCAATCAGCCCCAGCATTTT
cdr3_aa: CASSTEHSNQPQHF

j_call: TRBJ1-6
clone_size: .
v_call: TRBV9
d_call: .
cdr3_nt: TGTGCCAGCAGCGTAGCTACTGAGAATTCACCCCTCCACTTT
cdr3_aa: CASSVATENSPLHF

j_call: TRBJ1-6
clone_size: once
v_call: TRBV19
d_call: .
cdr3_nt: TGTGCCAGCTTACCTTCAGGGACCCCGAGCTCACCCCTCCACTTT
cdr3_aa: CASLPSGTPSSPLHF

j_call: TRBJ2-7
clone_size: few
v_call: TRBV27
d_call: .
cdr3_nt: TGTGCCAGCAGTTTCGGTGGAAGTAGCTCCTACGAGCAGTACTTC
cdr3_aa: CASSFGGSSSYEQYF

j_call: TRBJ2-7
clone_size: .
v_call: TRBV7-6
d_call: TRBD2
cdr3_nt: TGTGCCAGCAGCTTGGCGAGCGGGAGGGCCTACGAGCAGTACTTC
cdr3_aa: CASSLASGRAYEQYF

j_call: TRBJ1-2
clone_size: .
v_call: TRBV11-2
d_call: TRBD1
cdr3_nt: TGTGCCAGCAGCCCACAGGGGGCTTATGGCTACACCTTC
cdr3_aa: CASSPQGAYGYTF

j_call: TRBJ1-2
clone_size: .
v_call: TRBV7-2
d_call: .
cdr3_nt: TGTGCCAGCAGCGCAAACAGGGAGCCGGGCTACACCTTC
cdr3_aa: CASSANREPGYTF

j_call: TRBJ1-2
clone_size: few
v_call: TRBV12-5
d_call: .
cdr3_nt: TGTGCTAGTGGTTCATTTAACTATGGCTACACCTTC
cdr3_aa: CASGSFNYGYTF

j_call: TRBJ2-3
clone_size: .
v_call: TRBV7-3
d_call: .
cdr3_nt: TGTGCCAGCAGTTCAGGGGGGGCCACAGATACGCAGTATTTT
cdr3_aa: CASSSGGATDTQYF

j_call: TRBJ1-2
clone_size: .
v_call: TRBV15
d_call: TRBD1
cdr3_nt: TGTGCCACCAGCACGGGACAGGGTCATGGCTACACCTTC
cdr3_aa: CATSTGQGHGYTF

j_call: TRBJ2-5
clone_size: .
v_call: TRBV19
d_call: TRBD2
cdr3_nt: TGTGCCAGTAGTATGGGACTAGCGGTTCCCCTAAGGGAGACCCAGTACTTC
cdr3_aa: CASSMGLAVPLRETQYF

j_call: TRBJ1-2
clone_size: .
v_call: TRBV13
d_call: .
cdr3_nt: TGTGCCAGCAGCTTAAGAAAAGCATTTGGGGGCGCGGGGCCTGGCTACACCTTC
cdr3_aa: CASSLRKAFGGAGPGYTF

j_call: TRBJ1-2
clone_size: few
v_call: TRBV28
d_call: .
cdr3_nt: TGTGCCAGCACCGCAGGGTTTTATGGCTACACCTTC
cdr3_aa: CASTAGFYGYTF

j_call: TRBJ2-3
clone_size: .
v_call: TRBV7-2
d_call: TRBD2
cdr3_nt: TGTGCCAGCAGCTTAGCAAGCGGGGTGCGCCATACGCAGTATTTT
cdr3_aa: CASSLASGVRHTQYF

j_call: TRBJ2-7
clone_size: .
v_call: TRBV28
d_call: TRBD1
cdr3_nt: TGTGCCAGCCGGGGACAGGGGGCGAATGACGAGCAGTACTTC
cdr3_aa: CASRGQGANDEQYF

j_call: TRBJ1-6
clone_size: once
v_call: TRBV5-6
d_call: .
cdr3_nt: TGTGCCAGCAGCTTGACAGGGCAGCCGCCCCTCCACTTT
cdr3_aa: CASSLTGQPPLHF

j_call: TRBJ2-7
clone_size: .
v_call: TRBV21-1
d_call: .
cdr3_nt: TGTGCCAGCAGCAAAGTAGGGGACAGGGGGCCCTACGAGCAGTACTTC
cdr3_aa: CASSKVGDRGPYEQYF

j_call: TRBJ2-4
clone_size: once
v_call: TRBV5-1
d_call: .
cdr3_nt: TGCGCCAGCAGCTCAGGCGGGCTAGCCAAAAACATTCAGTACTTC
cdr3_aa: CASSSGGLAKNIQYF

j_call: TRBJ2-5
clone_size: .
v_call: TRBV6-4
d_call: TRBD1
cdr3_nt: TGTGCCAGCAGTCGGACAGGGGGCGCGGAAGAGACCCAGTACTTC
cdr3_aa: CASSRTGGAEETQYF

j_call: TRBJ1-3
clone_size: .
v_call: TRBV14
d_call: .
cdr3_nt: TGTGCCAGCAGCCAAGTCGCTAGAAGGCACACCATATATTTT
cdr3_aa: CASSQVARRHTIYF

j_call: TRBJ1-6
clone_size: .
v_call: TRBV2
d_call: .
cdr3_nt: TGTGCCAGCCGCTTGGATAATTCACCCCTCCACTTT
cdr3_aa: CASRLDNSPLHF